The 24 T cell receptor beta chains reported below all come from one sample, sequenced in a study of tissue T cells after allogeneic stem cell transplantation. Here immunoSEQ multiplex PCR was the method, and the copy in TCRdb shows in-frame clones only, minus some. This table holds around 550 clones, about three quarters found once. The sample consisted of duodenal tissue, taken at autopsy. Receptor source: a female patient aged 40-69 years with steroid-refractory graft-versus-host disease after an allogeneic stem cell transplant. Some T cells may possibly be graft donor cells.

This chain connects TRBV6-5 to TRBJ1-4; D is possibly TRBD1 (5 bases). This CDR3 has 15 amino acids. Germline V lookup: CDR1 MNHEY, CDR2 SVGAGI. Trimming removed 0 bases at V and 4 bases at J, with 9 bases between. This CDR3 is CASSYSTVYNEKLFF. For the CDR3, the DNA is TGTGCCAGCAGTTACTCGACAGTTTATAATGAAAAACTGTTTTTT.

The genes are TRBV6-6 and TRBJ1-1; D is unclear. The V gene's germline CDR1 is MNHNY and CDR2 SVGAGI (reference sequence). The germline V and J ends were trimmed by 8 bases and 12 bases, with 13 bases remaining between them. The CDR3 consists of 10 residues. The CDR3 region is CASHQRVTFF. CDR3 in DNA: TGTGCCAGCCATCAGAGGGTAACTTTCTTT.

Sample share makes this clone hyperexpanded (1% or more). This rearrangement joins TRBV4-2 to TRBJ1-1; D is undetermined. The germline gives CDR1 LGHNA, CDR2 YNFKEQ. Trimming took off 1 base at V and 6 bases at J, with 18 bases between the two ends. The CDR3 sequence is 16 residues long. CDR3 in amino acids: CASSQGRGNREPEAFF. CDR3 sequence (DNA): TGTGCCAGCAGCCAAGGGCGAGGAAACAGAGAGCCTGAAGCTTTCTTT.

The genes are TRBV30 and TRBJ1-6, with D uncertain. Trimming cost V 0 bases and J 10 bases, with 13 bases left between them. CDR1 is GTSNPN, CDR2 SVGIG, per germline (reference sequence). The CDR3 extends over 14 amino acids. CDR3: CAWSVPGRRSPLHF. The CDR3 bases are TGTGCCTGGAGTGTACCTGGGAGAAGATCACCCCTCCACTTT.

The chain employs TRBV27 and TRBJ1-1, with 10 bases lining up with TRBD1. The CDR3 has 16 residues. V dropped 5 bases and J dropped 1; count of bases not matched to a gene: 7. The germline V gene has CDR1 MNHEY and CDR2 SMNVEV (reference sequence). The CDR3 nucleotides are TGTGCCAGCAGTCCCCGGACAGGGGGGCGGAACACTGAAGCTTTCTTT. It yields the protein CASSPRTGGRNTEAFF.

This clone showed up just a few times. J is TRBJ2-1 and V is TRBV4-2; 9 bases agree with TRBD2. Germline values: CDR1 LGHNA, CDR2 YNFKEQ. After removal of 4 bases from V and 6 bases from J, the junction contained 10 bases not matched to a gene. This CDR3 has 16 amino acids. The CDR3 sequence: CASSPLGSGGRNEQFF. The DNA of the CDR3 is TGTGCCAGCAGCCCGCTGGGTAGCGGGGGCCGCAATGAGCAGTTCTTC.

The CDR3 DNA follows: TGTGCCAGCAGTGAGCAGGGTAATCGAGAGACCCAGTACTTC. It codes for CASSEQGNRETQYF. This chain connects TRBV6-1 to TRBJ2-5, with D perhaps TRBD1 (5 bases). CDR1 is MNHNS and CDR2 is SASEGT in the germline V gene. V was trimmed by 3 bases and J by 4 bases, leaving 12 bases between them. CDR3 length: 14 residues.

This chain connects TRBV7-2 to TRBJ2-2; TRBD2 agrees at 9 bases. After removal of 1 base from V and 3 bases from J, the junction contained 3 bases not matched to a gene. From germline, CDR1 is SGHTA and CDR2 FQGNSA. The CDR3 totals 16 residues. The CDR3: CASSLGSGGYTGELFF. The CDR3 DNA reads TGTGCCAGCAGCTTAGGGAGCGGGGGGTACACCGGGGAGCTGTTTTTT.

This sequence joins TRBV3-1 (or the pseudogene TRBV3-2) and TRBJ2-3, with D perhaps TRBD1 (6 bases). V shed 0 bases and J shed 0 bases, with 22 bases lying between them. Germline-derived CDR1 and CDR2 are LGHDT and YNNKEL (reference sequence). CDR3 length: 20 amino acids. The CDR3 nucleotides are TGTGCCAGCAGCCAAGAGTGGGGGCCTCGGGGATACTCTAGCACAGATACGCAGTATTTT. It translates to CASSQEWGPRGYSSTDTQYF.

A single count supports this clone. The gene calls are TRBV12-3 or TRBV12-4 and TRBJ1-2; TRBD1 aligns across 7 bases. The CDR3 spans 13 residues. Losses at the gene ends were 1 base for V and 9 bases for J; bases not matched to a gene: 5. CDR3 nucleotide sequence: TGTGCCAGCAGTTTAGGACAGGGTGTAAGCTACACCTTC. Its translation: CASSLGQGVSYTF.

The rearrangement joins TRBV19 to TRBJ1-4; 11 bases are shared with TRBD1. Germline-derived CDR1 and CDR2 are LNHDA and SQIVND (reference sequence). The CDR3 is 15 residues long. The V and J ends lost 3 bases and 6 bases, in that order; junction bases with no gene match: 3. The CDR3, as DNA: TGTGCCAGTAGTATCTGGGGACAGGGGGATGAAAAACTGTTTTTT. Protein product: CASSIWGQGDEKLFF.

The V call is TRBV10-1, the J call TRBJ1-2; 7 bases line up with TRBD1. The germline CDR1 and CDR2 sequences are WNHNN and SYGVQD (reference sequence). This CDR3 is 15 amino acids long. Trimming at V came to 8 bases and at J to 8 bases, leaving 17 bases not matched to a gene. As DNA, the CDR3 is TGCGCCAGCTTAACTATTCAGGGGGGAACTAACGGCTACACCTTC. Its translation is CASLTIQGGTNGYTF.

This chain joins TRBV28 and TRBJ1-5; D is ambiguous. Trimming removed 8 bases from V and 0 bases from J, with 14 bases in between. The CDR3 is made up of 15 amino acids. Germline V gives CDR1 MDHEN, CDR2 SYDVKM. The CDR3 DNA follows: TGTGCCAGCGGATGGGAATTGGGTAGCAATCAGCCCCAGCATTTT. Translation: CASGWELGSNQPQHF.

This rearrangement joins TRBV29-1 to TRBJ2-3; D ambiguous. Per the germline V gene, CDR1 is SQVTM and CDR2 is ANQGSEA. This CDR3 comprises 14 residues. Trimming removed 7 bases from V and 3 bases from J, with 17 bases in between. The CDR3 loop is CSAPGLGLTDTQYF. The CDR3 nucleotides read TGCAGCGCCCCGGGTCTCGGGCTAACAGATACGCAGTATTTT.

CDR3: CASSQGTSGANEQFF. The DNA of the CDR3 is TGTGCCAGCAGCCAAGGGACTAGCGGGGCCAATGAGCAGTTCTTC. This rearrangement joins TRBV3-1 (or the pseudogene TRBV3-2) to TRBJ2-1, with 12 bases that match TRBD2. The ends lost 1 base at V and 6 bases at J; junction bases unmatched: 1. The CDR3 extends over 15 amino acids. Germline CDR1 reads LGHDT; CDR2 reads YNNKEL (reference sequence).

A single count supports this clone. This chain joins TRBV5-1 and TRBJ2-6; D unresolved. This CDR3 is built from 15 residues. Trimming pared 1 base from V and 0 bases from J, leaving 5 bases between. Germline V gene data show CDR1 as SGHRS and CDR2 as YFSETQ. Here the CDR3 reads CASSLPTSGANVLTF. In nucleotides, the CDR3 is TGCGCCAGCAGCTTGCCCACCTCTGGGGCCAACGTCCTGACTTTC.

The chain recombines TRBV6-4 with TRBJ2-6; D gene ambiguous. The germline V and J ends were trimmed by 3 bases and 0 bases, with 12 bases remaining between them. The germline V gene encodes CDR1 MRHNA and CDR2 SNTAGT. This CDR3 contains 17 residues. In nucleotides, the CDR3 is TGTGCCAGCAGTGATCACTACTCTCTCTCTGGGGCCAACGTCCTGACTTTC. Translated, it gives CASSDHYSLSGANVLTF.

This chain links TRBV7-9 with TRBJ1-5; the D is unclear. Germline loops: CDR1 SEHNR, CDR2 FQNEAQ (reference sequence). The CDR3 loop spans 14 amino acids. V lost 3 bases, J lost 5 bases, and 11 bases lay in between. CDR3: CASSFPDGDQPQHF. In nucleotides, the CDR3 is TGTGCCAGCAGCTTTCCGGACGGTGATCAGCCCCAGCATTTT.

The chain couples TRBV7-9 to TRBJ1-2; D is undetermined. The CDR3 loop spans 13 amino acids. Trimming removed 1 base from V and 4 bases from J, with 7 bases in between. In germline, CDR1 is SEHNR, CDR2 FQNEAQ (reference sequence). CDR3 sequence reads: CASSLVEFYGYTF. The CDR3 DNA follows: TGTGCCAGCAGCTTAGTAGAATTCTATGGCTACACCTTC.

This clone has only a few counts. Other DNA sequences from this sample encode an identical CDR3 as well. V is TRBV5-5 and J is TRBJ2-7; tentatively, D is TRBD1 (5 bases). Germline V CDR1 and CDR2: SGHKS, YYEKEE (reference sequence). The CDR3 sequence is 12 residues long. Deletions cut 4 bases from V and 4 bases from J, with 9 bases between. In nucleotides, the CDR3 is TGTGCCAGCAGCAGACCAGGGTACGAGCAGTACTTC. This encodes CASSRPGYEQYF.

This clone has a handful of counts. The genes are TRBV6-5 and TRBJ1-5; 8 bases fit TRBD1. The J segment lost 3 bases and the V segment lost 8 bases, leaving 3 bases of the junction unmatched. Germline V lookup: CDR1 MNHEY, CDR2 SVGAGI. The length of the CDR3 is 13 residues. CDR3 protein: CASWTGHNQPQHF. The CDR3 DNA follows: TGTGCCAGCTGGACAGGGCACAATCAGCCCCAGCATTTT.

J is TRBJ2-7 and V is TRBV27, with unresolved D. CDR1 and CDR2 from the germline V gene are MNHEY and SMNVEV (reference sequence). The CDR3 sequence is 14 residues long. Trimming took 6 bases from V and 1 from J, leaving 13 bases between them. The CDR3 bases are TGTGCCAGCAGACCTCGGAGCCTATCCTACGAGCAGTACTTC. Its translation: CASRPRSLSYEQYF.

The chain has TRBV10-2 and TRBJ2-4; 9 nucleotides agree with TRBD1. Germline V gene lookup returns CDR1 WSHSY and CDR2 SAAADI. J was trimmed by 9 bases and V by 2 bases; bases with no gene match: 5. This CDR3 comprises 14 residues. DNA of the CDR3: TGCGCCAGCAGTGAGGGACAGGGGCAGGGCATTCAGTACTTC. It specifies CASSEGQGQGIQYF.

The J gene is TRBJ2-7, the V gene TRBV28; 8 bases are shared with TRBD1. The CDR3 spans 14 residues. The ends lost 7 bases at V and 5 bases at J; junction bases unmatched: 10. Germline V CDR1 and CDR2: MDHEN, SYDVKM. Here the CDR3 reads CASKAGGASNEQYF. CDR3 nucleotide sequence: TGTGCCAGCAAAGCAGGGGGCGCTTCCAACGAGCAGTACTTC.